Listed below are T cell receptor beta chains from one sample, sequenced in a study of blood T cell repertoires in COVID-19. Repertoires were generated with immunoSEQ multiplex PCR, while TCRdb's copy carries only in-frame clones and drops some. This table has some 140,000 clones, around 84% appearing once. The material sequenced was PBMCs or T cells enriched from blood (not recorded which). Receptor source: a middle-aged man with acute COVID-19. CDR3s include the opening cysteine and the closing phenylalanine or tryptophan. D genes are given only for firm matches. Part of the rows lack a size; the others show once, few, many or a class for expanded clones.

TRBV10-3	-	12	-	TRBJ2-5	TGTGCCATCAGCCCGAAGGGGGAGACCCAGTACTTC	CAISPKGETQYF
TRBV5-1	-	13	-	TRBJ1-1	TGCGCCAGCAGCTTGGTCGGGGAAGGTGAAGCTTTCTTT	CASSLVGEGEAFF
TRBV6-5	-	16	-	TRBJ2-3	TGTGCCAGCAGTTTCAAACAGGGATCAAGCACAGATACGCAGTATTTT	CASSFKQGSSTDTQYF
TRBV2	-	14	TRBD2	TRBJ2-5	TGTGCCAGCAGTCCGGGACTAGCGATAGAGACCCAGTACTTC	CASSPGLAIETQYF
TRBV7-6	-	15	TRBD1	TRBJ2-5	TGTGCCAGCAGTTTGACAAGGGACAGCCAAGAGACCCAGTACTTC	CASSLTRDSQETQYF
TRBV30	-	15	-	TRBJ1-6	TGTGCCTGGAGTGTACCAGGCAGGGTCGAATCACCCCTCCACTTT	CAWSVPGRVESPLHF
TRBV7-9	-	14	-	TRBJ1-2	TGTGCCAGCAGCCTCAGGGAGGAAGACTATGGCTACACCTTC	CASSLREEDYGYTF
TRBV27	-	16	TRBD2	TRBJ2-5	TGTGCCAGCACCCCCTCCCGGGCTAGCGGGATAGGGACCCAGTACTTC	CASTPSRASGIGTQYF
TRBV18	few	14	-	TRBJ2-2	TGTGCCAGCTCAACCAGGGAAGACATCGTGGAGCTGTTTTTT	CASSTREDIVELFF
TRBV20-1	-	15	TRBD2	TRBJ2-5	TGCAGTGCTAGTGAGAGCGGGAGTTGGAGGGAGACCCAGTACTTC	CSASESGSWRETQYF